This TCR beta chain stems from a study of T cells after yellow fever vaccination. One entry per CDR3 protein, called by TCRdb with MiXCR from the 5' RACE reads. Of a few hundred thousand distinct CDR3 sequences listed, 15% to 20% are singletons. In the case of this clonotype: Its antigen is not identified.

This CDR3 spans 16 amino acids. The V segment lost 1 base and the J segment 5 bases; nucleotides outside the gene matches: 10. The germline V gene encodes CDR1 SGHNT and CDR2 YENEEA. Notes on the study in general: It was the secondary response that reached its peak faster, day 5 versus 15, but it was weaker. Researchers noted that a small share of clonotypes showed up in both CD4 and CD8 compartments. In post-booster samples, most primary-vaccination clones reappeared (about 97% CD4, 70% to 90% CD8).

The receptor comes from a man younger than 45 who received the YFV17D yellow fever vaccine. The chain carries TRBV11-3 and TRBJ2-5; TRBD1 matches 7 bases. Sequencing was performed on PBMCs, taken 15 days after the yellow fever booster vaccination. The CDR3 loop is CASSLGDSTSGETQYF. CDR3 nucleotide sequence: TGTGCCAGCAGCTTAGGGGACAGCACCTCGGGGGAGACCCAGTACTTC.